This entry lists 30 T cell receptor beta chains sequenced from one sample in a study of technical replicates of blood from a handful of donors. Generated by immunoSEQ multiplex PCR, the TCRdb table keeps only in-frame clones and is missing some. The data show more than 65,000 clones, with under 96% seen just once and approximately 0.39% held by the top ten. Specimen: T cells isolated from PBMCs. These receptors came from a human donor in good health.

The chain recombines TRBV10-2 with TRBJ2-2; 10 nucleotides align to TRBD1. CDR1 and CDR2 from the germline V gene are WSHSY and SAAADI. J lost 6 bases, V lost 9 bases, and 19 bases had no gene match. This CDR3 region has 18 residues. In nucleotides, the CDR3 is TGCGCCAGGGCGACCCAGCATCTGTTGGACAGGGGGTCCGGGGAGCTGTTTTTT. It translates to CARATQHLLDRGSGELFF.

For the CDR3, the DNA is TGTGCCTGGAGTGCAGGGACTAGTTCCCACGCAGATACGCAGTATTTT. Translation gives CAWSAGTSSHADTQYF. The rearrangement uses TRBV30 and TRBJ2-3; 8 nucleotides agree with TRBD2. This CDR3 is 16 amino acids long. Per germline, CDR1 GTSNPN and CDR2 SVGIG (reference sequence). Unmatched junction bases numbered 10, after V lost 1 base and J lost 4 bases.

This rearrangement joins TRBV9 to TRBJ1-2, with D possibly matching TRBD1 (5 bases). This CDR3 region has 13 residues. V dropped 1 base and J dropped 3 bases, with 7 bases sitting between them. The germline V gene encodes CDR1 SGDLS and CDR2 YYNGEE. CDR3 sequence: CASSVSGDYGYTF. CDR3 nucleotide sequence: TGTGCCAGCAGCGTATCGGGGGACTATGGCTACACCTTC.

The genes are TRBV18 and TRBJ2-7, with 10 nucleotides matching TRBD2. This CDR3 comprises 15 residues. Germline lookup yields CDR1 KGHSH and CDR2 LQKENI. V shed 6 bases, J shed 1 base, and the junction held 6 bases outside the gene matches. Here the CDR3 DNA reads TGTGCCAGCTCGCAATCTAGCGGGAGTTCCTACGAGCAGTACTTC. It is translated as CASSQSSGSSYEQYF.

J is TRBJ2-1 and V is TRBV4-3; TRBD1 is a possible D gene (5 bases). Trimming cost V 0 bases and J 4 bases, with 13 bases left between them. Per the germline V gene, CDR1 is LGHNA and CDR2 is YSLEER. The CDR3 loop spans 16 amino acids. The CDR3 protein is CASSQEGPGPYNEQFF. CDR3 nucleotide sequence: TGCGCCAGCAGCCAAGAGGGCCCAGGGCCATACAATGAGCAGTTCTTC.

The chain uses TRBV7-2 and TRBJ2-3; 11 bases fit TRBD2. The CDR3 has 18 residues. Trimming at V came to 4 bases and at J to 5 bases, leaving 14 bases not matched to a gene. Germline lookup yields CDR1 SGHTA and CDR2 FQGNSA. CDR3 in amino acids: CASSSNLLAGVGQDTQYF. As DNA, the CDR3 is TGTGCCAGCAGCTCGAACCTACTAGCGGGAGTCGGGCAAGATACGCAGTATTTT.

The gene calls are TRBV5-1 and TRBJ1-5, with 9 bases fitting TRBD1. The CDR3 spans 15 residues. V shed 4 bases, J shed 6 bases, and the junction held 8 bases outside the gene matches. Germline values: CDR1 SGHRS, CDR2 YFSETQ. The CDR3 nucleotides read TGCGCCAGCAGCCCCGCGGGACAGGGCACTCAGCCCCAGCATTTT. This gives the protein CASSPAGQGTQPQHF.

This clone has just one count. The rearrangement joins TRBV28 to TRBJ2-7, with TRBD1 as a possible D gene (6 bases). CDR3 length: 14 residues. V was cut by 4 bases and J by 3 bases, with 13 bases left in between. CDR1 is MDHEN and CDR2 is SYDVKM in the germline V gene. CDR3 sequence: CASSYGQKSYEQYF. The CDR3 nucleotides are TGTGCCAGCAGTTACGGACAGAAGAGCTACGAGCAGTACTTC.

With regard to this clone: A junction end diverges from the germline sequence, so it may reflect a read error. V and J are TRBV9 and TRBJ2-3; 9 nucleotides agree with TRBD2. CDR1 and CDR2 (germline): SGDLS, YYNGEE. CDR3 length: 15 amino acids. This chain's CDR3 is CASSENGLAPETQYF. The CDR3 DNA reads TGTGCCAGCAGTGAAAATGGACTAGCGCCAGAAACGCAGTATTTT. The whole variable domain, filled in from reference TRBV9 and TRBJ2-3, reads DSGVTQTPKHLITATGQRVTLRCSPRSGDLSVYWYQQSLDQGLQFLIQYYNGEERAKGNILERFSAQQFPDLHSELNLSSLELGDSALYFCASSENGLAPETQYFGPGTRLTVL.

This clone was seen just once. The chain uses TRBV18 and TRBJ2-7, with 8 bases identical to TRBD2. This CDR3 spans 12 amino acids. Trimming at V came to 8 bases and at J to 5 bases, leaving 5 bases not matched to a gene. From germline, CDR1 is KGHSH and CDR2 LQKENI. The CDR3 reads CASRGGENEQYF. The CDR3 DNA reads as TGTGCCAGCCGGGGGGGAGAAAACGAGCAGTACTTC. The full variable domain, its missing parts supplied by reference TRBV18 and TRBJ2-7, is NAGVMQNPRHLVRRRGQEARLRCSPMKGHSHVYWYRQLPEEGLKFMVYLQKENIIDESGMPKERFSAEFPKEGPSILRIQQVVRGDSAAYFCASRGGENEQYFGPGTRLTVT.

CDR3 amino acids: CASSRFQDRDTDTQYF. The CDR3 DNA reads as TGCGCCAGCAGTCGGTTCCAGGACAGGGACACAGATACGCAGTATTTT. V gene TRBV5-1 combines with J gene TRBJ2-3, with TRBD1 matching over 8 bases. J gave up 2 bases and V 5 bases, and 10 bases lay outside the gene matches. Germline values: CDR1 SGHRS, CDR2 YFSETQ. This CDR3 comprises 16 residues. The full variable domain, rest sourced from reference TRBV5-1 and TRBJ2-3, is KAGVTQTPRYLIKTRGQQVTLSCSPISGHRSVSWYQQTPGQGLQFLFEYFSETQRNKGNFPGRFSGRQFSNSRSEMNVSTLELGDSALYLCASSRFQDRDTDTQYFGPGTRLTVL.

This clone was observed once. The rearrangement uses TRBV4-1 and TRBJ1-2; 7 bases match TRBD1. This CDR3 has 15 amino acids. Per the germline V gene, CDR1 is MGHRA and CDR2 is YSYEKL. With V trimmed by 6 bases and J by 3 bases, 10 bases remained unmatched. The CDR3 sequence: CASRLQGPVDYGYTF. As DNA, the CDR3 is TGCGCCAGCAGATTACAGGGGCCAGTTGACTATGGCTACACCTTC.

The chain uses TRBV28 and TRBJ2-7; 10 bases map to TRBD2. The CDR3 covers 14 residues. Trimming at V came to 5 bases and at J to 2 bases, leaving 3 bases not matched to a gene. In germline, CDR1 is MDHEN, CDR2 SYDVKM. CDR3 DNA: TGTGCCAGCAGTGTCCTAGCGGGAGCCTACGAGCAGTACTTC. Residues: CASSVLAGAYEQYF. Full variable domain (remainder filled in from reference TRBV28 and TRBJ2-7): DVKVTQSSRYLVKRTGEKVFLECVQDMDHENMFWYRQDPGLGLRLIYFSYDVKMKEKGDIPEGYSVSREKKERFSLILESASTNQTSMYLCASSVLAGAYEQYFGPGTRLTVT.

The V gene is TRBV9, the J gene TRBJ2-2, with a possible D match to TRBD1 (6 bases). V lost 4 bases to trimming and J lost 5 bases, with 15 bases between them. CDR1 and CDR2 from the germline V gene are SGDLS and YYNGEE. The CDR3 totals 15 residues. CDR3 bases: TGTGCCAGCAGCCCCCAGACAGGATTGACCGGGGAGCTGTTTTTT. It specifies CASSPQTGLTGELFF.

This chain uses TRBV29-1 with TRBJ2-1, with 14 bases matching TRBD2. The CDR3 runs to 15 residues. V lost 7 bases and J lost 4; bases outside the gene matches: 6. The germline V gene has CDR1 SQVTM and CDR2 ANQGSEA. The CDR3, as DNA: TGCAGCGCTGAGGGACTAGCGGGAGAATACAATGAGCAGTTCTTC. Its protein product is CSAEGLAGEYNEQFF.

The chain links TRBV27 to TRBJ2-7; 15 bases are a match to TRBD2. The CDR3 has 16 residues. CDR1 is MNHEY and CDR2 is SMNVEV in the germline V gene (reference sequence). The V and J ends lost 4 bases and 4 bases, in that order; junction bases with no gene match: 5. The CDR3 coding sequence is TGTGCCAGCAGTTCGAGGACTAGCGGGAGGGCATACGAGCAGTACTTC. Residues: CASSSRTSGRAYEQYF.

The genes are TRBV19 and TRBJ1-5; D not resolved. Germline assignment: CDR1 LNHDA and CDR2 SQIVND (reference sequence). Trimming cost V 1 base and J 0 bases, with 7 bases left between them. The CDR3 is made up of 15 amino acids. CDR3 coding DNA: TGTGCCAGTAGTATAGTGTCGTATAGCAATCAGCCCCAGCATTTT. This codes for CASSIVSYSNQPQHF.

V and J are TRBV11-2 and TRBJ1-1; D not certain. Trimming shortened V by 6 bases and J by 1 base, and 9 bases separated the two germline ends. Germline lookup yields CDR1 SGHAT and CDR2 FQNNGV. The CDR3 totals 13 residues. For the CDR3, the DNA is TGTGCCAGCAGTCGAGTGCCGAACACTGAAGCTTTCTTT. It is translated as CASSRVPNTEAFF.

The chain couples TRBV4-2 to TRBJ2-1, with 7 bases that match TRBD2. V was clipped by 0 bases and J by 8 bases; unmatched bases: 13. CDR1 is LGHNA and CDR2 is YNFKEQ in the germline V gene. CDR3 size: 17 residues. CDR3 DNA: TGTGCCAGCAGCCAAGATTGGCGGGAGAGACTAATCTATGAGCAGTTCTTC. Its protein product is CASSQDWRERLIYEQFF.

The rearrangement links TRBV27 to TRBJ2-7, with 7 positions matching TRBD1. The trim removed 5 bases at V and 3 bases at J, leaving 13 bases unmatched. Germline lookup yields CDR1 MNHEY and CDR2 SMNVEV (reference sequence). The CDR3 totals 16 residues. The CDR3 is CASSLKPTGSGYEQYF. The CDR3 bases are TGTGCCAGCAGTCTCAAACCGACAGGGTCAGGCTACGAGCAGTACTTC.

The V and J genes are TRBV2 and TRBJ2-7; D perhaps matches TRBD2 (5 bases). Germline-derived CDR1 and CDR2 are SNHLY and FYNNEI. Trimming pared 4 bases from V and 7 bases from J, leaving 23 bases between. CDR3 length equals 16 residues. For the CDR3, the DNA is TGTGCCAGCAGTGCCCGCGTCGCGGGCCCCTCTATTGAGCAGTACTTC. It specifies CASSARVAGPSIEQYF.

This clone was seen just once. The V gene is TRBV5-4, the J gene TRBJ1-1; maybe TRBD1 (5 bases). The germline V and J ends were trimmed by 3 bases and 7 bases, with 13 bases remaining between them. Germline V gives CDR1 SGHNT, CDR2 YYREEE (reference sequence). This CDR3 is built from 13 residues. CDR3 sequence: CASSSRQGSEAFF. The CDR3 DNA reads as TGTGCCAGCAGCTCCCGCCAGGGAAGTGAAGCTTTCTTT. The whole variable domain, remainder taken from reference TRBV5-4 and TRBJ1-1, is ETGVTQSPTHLIKTRGQQVTLRCSSQSGHNTVSWYQQALGQGPQFIFQYYREEENGRGNFPPRFSGLQFPNYSSELNVNALELDDSALYLCASSSRQGSEAFFGQGTRLTVV.

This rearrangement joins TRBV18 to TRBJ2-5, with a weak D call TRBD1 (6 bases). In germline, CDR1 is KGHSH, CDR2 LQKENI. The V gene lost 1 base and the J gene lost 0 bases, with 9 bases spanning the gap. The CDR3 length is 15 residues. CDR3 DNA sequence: TGTGCCAGCTCACCACAAGGGACAAACCAAGAGACCCAGTACTTC. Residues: CASSPQGTNQETQYF. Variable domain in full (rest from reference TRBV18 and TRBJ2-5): NAGVMQNPRHLVRRRGQEARLRCSPMKGHSHVYWYRQLPEEGLKFMVYLQKENIIDESGMPKERFSAEFPKEGPSILRIQQVVRGDSAAYFCASSPQGTNQETQYFGPGTRLLVL.

CDR3 nucleotides: TGTGCCAGCAGCTTGCTGGGGGGAGGCGGGGAGCTGTTTTTT. Amino acid sequence: CASSLLGGGGELFF. V and J are TRBV5-5 and TRBJ2-2; TRBD2 might be the D (6 bases). CDR3 size: 14 residues. CDR1 SGHKS and CDR2 YYEKEE come from the germline V gene (reference sequence). The V gene lost 1 base and the J gene lost 7 bases, with 11 bases spanning the gap.

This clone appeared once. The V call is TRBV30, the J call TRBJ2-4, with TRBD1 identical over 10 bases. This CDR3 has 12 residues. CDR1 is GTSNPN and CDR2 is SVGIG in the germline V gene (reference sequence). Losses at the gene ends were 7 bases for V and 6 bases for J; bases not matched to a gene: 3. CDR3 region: CAFGTGANIQYF. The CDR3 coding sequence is TGTGCCTTCGGGACAGGGGCAAACATTCAGTACTTC.

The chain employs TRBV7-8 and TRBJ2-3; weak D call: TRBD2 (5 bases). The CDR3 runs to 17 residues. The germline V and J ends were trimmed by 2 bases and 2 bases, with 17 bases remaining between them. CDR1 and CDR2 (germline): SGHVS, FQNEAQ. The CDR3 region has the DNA TGTGCCAGCAGCTTAAGCCCTAGCTCTCACCTCACAGATACGCAGTATTTT. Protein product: CASSLSPSSHLTDTQYF.

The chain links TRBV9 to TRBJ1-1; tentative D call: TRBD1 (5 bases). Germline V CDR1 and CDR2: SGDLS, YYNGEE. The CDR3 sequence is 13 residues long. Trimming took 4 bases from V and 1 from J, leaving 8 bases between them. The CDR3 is CASSPTGNTEAFF. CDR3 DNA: TGTGCCAGCAGCCCAACAGGGAACACTGAAGCTTTCTTT.

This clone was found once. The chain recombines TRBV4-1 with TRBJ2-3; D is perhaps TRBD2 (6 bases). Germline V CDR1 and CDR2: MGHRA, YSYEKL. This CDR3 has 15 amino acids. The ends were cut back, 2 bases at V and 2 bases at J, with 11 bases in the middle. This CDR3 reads CASSQLGRDTDTQYF. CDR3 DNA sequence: TGCGCCAGCAGCCAACTCGGGAGAGACACAGATACGCAGTATTTT.

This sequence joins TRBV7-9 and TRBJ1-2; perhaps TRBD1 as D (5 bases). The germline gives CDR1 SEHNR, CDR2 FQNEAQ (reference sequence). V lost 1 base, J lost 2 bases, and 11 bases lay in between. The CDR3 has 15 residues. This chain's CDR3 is CASSLGSGQNYGYTF. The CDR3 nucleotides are TGTGCCAGCAGCTTAGGTTCAGGGCAGAACTATGGCTACACCTTC.

This chain's CDR3 is CAWNGGSGETQYF. DNA for the CDR3: TGTGCCTGGAACGGCGGGAGTGGGGAGACCCAGTACTTC. This sequence joins TRBV30 and TRBJ2-5; TRBD2 agrees at 7 bases. The CDR3 length is 13 residues. Trimming at V came to 4 bases and at J to 5 bases, leaving 7 bases not matched to a gene. CDR1 GTSNPN and CDR2 SVGIG come from the germline V gene (reference sequence).